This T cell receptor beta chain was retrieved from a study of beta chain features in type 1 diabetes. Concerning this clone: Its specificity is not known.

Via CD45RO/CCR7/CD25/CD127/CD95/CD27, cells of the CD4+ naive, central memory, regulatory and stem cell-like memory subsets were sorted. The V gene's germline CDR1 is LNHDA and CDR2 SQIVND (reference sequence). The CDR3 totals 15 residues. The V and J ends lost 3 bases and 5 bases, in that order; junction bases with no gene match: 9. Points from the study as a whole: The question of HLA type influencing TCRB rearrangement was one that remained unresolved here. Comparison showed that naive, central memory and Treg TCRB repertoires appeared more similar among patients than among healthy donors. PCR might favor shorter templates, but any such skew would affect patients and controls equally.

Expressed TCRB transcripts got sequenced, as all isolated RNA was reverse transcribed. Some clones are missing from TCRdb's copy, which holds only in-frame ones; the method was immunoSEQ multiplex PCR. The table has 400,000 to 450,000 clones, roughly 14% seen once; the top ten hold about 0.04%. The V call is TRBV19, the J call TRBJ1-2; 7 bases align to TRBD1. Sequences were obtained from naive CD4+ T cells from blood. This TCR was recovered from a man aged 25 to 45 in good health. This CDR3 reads CASSMGSQGRYGYTF. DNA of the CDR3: TGTGCCAGTAGTATGGGTTCACAGGGGCGGTATGGCTACACCTTC.